The rows below give T cell receptor beta chains drawn from one sample of a study of blood T cell repertoires in COVID-19. Generated by immunoSEQ multiplex PCR, the TCRdb table keeps only in-frame clones and is missing some. Here the sample spans 430,000 or so clones, 70% to 90% being singletons. The specimen was peripheral blood. Receptor source: a man aged 18 to 35 with COVID-19, enrolled during active disease. Both conserved end residues are part of each CDR3. The D gene is left open where the match is weak. Not all rows give a size; the values are once, few, many and, for expanded clones, a class.

NA	NA	TRBJ2-5	TRBV5-1	TGCGCCAGCAGACCGAACCCGATCGCGCAAGAGACCCAGTACTTC	CASRPNPIAQETQYF
NA	NA	TRBJ2-7	TRBV20-1	TGCAGTGCTAGTATCCCTCGCGGCGAGCAGTACTTC	CSASIPRGEQYF
TRBD1	NA	TRBJ1-2	TRBV4-1	TGCGCCAGCAGCCAAGATCTTTCACCCGCAGGGGGAAGCTACACCTTC	CASSQDLSPAGGSYTF
NA	NA	TRBJ2-7	TRBV2	TGTGCCAGCAGTGAAGCGGCTGCTAGGGGGTACGAGCAGTACTTC	CASSEAAARGYEQYF
TRBD1	NA	TRBJ1-3	TRBV9	TGTGCCAGCAGCGTTAACAGGGGGCTAGCTGGAAACACCATATATTTT	CASSVNRGLAGNTIYF
TRBD2	NA	TRBJ2-7	TRBV6-1	TGTGCCAGCAGTGAACTAGTAGGGAGCGGGAGTGACGAGCAGTACTTC	CASSELVGSGSDEQYF
NA	NA	TRBJ2-7	TRBV3-1/TRBV3-2	TGTGCCAGCAGCCATGGACAAGCCTACGAGCAGTACTTC	CASSHGQAYEQYF
TRBD1	NA	TRBJ1-1	TRBV7-9	TGTGCCAGCACTACAGGGGATTACAATGAAGCTTTCTTT	CASTTGDYNEAFF
TRBD2	NA	TRBJ2-3	TRBV7-8	TGTGCCAGCAGCTCATACGGGACTATAGGGGCAGATACGCAGTATTTT	CASSSYGTIGADTQYF
TRBD2	NA	TRBJ2-3	TRBV11-2	TGTGCCAGCAGCCTGGGGGGAGGGCTCACAGATACGCAGTATTTT	CASSLGGGLTDTQYF
NA	NA	TRBJ2-6	TRBV19	TGTGCCAGTAGTATGAGGGATGGGGCCAACGTCCTGACTTTC	CASSMRDGANVLTF
NA	NA	TRBJ2-2	TRBV9	TGTGCCAGCAGCGCTTTAGCCGGGGAGCTGTTTTTT	CASSALAGELFF
NA	NA	TRBJ2-7	TRBV4-2	TGTGCCAGCAGCCAGACAGCGAGCTCCTACGAGCAGTACTTC	CASSQTASSYEQYF
TRBD2	NA	TRBJ2-3	TRBV4-2	TGTGCCAGCAGCCTCCGGGAGGGGGGACAGTATTTT	CASSLREGGQYF
NA	NA	TRBJ1-4	TRBV19	TGTGCCAGTAGTGATGCCGGGGAGGTTGATGAAAAACTGTTTTTT	CASSDAGEVDEKLFF
NA	few	TRBJ1-6	TRBV19	TGTGCCAGTAGTATATCCGCGGCCAGGGGATCACCCCTCCACTTT	CASSISAARGSPLHF
NA	NA	TRBJ2-1	TRBV24-1	TGTGCCACCAGTGATTCGGGGGTAGAGGGCTCCTACAATGAGCAGTTCTTC	CATSDSGVEGSYNEQFF
TRBD1	NA	TRBJ2-2	TRBV7-9	TGTGCCAGCAGCTCCAGACAGGGGGAGGGCACCGGGGAGCTGTTTTTT	CASSSRQGEGTGELFF
TRBD2	once	TRBJ2-1	TRBV7-9	TGTGCCCTACTGACTAGCGGGGGGCAAAGCTCCTACAATGAGCAGTTCTTC	CALLTSGGQSSYNEQFF
TRBD2	NA	TRBJ2-7	TRBV14	TGTGCCAGCAGCCAAGAGAAGGTAGCGGGGATCTCCTACGAGCAGTACTTC	CASSQEKVAGISYEQYF
NA	NA	TRBJ2-5	TRBV5-1	TGCGCCAGCAGCACCTCCGGGACTCCGGTCGAGAAGACCCAGTACTTC	CASSTSGTPVEKTQYF
NA	NA	TRBJ1-2	TRBV7-8	TGTGCCAGCAGCTTGAAGGCAGGGTTGGACTATGGCTACACCTTC	CASSLKAGLDYGYTF
TRBD2	NA	TRBJ2-1	TRBV7-3	TGTGCCAGCAGCGAGGTAGCGGGAGCCAGATACAATGAGCAGTTCTTC	CASSEVAGARYNEQFF
NA	NA	TRBJ1-5	TRBV15	TGTGCCACCAGCAGGTCGTCACTACGGGGACAGCCCCAGCATTTT	CATSRSSLRGQPQHF
NA	NA	TRBJ1-1	TRBV30	TGTGCCTGGAGTGACGGGAGGAGGGTTGAAGCTTTCTTT	CAWSDGRRVEAFF
NA	NA	TRBJ1-1	TRBV18	TGTGCCAGCTCACCCACAGTGAACACTGAAGCTTTCTTT	CASSPTVNTEAFF
NA	NA	TRBJ1-1	TRBV2	TGTGCCAGCAGTGAAAATCGGAACACTGAAGCTTTCTTT	CASSENRNTEAFF
NA	NA	TRBJ1-3	TRBV6-6	TGTGCCAGCTTCAATAGAAACTCTGGAAACACCATATATTTT	CASFNRNSGNTIYF
NA	NA	TRBJ2-7	TRBV1	TGCACCAGCAGCCAAGTTCGGGAGGATTGCTCCGAGCAGTACTTC	CTSSQVREDCSEQYF